These 2 T cell receptor beta chains were sequenced from one sample in a study of blood T cell repertoires in COVID-19. Using immunoSEQ multiplex PCR, the repertoire was profiled, and TCRdb retains in-frame clones only, with some absent. The table lists fewer than 40,000 clones, about 88% of them singletons, with about 35% in the top ten. The sample comprised peripheral blood. These receptors were obtained from a man between 70 and 80 years old with active COVID-19.

V is TRBV7-3 and J is TRBJ1-2; D is uncertain. The CDR3 is 14 amino acids. Germline values: CDR1 SGHTA, CDR2 FQGTGA. The V end lost 3 bases, the J end lost 8 bases, and 16 bases lay between the germline ends. The CDR3 DNA follows: TGTGCCAGCAGCTTCGACGGGAGCACAGTAGGCTACACCTTC. It encodes CASSFDGSTVGYTF.

The J gene is TRBJ2-7, the V gene TRBV27, with no clear D. This CDR3 region has 13 residues. The V gene lost 3 bases and the J gene lost 0 bases, with 6 bases spanning the gap. Germline V gene sequence: CDR1 MNHEY, CDR2 SMNVEV (reference sequence). CDR3 sequence: CASSFTSSYEQYF. Here the CDR3 DNA reads TGTGCCAGCAGTTTCACAAGCTCCTACGAGCAGTACTTC.